The TCR beta chain under discussion was sequenced for a study of cytomegalovirus exposure and HLA in healthy donors. The CDR3 covers 15 residues. CDR1 is MGHRA, CDR2 YSYEKL, per germline. V was pared by 4 bases and J by 0 bases, with 13 bases between. While the first cohort had 600 to 800 subjects, the donors belonged to the separate validation cohort of over a hundred subjects. Details on this clone: Antigen specificity is unknown.

Some clones are missing from TCRdb's copy, which holds only in-frame ones; the method was immunoSEQ multiplex PCR. The sample lists 100,000 to 150,000 clones, around nine tenths occurring once. The study's findings and limits: In vitro, three CMV-associated chains proved specific for CMV antigens.

The chain carries TRBV4-1 and TRBJ2-7; TRBD2 is a possible D gene (5 bases). The clonotype comes from a man younger than 30 in good health and CMV-seropositive. Sequencing used PBMCs. Written as DNA, the CDR3 is TGCGCCAGCAGCCGTCTTGGACTCAGCTCCTACGAGCAGTACTTC. It translates to CASSRLGLSSYEQYF.